A single sample gave rise to the 32 T cell receptor beta chains below, sequenced in a study of T cells in tumors after PD-1 blockade. Profiled with immunoSEQ multiplex PCR; TCRdb holds only in-frame clones, not every one. The top ten hold 13% of the sample, which has about 59,000 clones, about four fifths seen once. Source: PBMCs, taken before anti-PD-1 treatment. The receptors come from a human donor with basal cell carcinoma.

The chain is built from TRBV5-5 and TRBJ1-2; unclear D gene. V shed 0 bases and J shed 10 bases, with 13 bases lying between them. The CDR3 sequence is 13 residues long. Per germline, CDR1 SGHKS and CDR2 YYEKEE (reference sequence). Here the CDR3 reads CASSLDRVVVYTF. Here the CDR3 DNA reads TGTGCCAGCAGCTTGGACCGGGTGGTTGTCTACACCTTC. Filled out from reference TRBV5-5 and TRBJ1-2, the complete variable domain reads DAGVTQSPTHLIKTRGQQVTLRCSPISGHKSVSWYQQVLGQGPQFIFQYYEKEERGRGNFPDRFSARQFPNYSSELNVNALLLGDSALYLCASSLDRVVVYTFGSGTRLTVV.

The chain has TRBV10-3 and TRBJ2-3; 7 positions agree with TRBD1. This CDR3 comprises 14 residues. V shed 6 bases, J shed 6 bases, and the junction held 9 bases outside the gene matches. CDR1 ENHRY and CDR2 SYGVKD come from the germline V gene. CDR3 sequence: CAIRGATGDDTQYF. In nucleotides, the CDR3 is TGTGCCATCAGGGGGGCCACAGGGGATGATACGCAGTATTTT.

V gene TRBV5-1 combines with J gene TRBJ1-2; 8 nucleotides match TRBD1. Germline V gene data show CDR1 as SGHRS and CDR2 as YFSETQ. With V trimmed by 4 bases and J by 7 bases, 6 bases remained unmatched. The CDR3 is 13 amino acids. The CDR3 sequence: CASSHDRGSGYTF. CDR3 nucleotide sequence: TGCGCCAGCAGCCATGACAGGGGTAGTGGCTACACCTTC.

V and J are TRBV11-3 and TRBJ2-5, with 9 bases fitting TRBD2. The junction had 12 bases not matched to a gene; V was cut back by 5 bases and J by 5 bases. The CDR3 extends over 16 amino acids. Germline assignment: CDR1 SGHNT and CDR2 YENEEA. The CDR3 DNA reads TGTGCCAGCAGCCCCCCTGGGGCGGGGGGGCTTGAGACCCAGTACTTC. Its protein is CASSPPGAGGLETQYF.

This clone was seen just once. CDR3 nucleotides: TGTGCCAGTTGGGGCGGCTATGGCTACACCTTC. Translation gives CASWGGYGYTF. This chain uses TRBV19 with TRBJ1-2; possibly TRBD1 for D (5 bases). The CDR3 is 11 residues long. Germline V lookup: CDR1 LNHDA, CDR2 SQIVND (reference sequence). V was cut by 8 bases and J by 4 bases, with 8 bases left in between.

The V gene is TRBV7-9, the J gene TRBJ1-1; D uncertain. The V and J ends lost 10 bases and 6 bases respectively, with 18 bases between them. Germline V CDR1 and CDR2: SEHNR, FQNEAQ (reference sequence). This CDR3 is 13 amino acids long. The CDR3 DNA follows: TGTGCCACCGCCCCCGCGGTTACCGCTGAAGCTTTCTTT. Translation: CATAPAVTAEAFF.

The chain joins TRBV11-1 to TRBJ1-4; D gene unclear. From germline, CDR1 is SGHAT and CDR2 FQDESV (reference sequence). Trimming removed 2 bases from V and 4 bases from J, with 8 bases in between. CDR3 size: 14 residues. The CDR3 protein is CASSLLGRNEKLFF. CDR3 coding DNA: TGTGCCAGCAGCTTATTGGGTCGTAATGAAAAACTGTTTTTT. Filled out from reference TRBV11-1 and TRBJ1-4, the complete variable domain reads EAEVAQSPRYKITEKSQAVAFWCDPISGHATLYWYRQILGQGPELLVQFQDESVVDDSQLPKDRFSAERLKGVDSTLKIQPAELGDSAMYLCASSLLGRNEKLFFGSGTQLSVL.

The chain combines TRBV7-8 with TRBJ2-7, with D uncertain. CDR3 length: 14 amino acids. From germline, CDR1 is SGHVS and CDR2 FQNEAQ. Trimming stripped 2 bases from V and 1 base from J, with 9 bases between. CDR3 DNA: TGTGCCAGCAGCTTACTCTGGGGTTCCTACGAGCAGTACTTC. This gives the protein CASSLLWGSYEQYF.

This clone turned up a few times. The chain links TRBV19 to TRBJ1-6, with TRBD1 matching 7 bases. The V and J ends lost 10 bases and 7 bases, in that order; junction bases with no gene match: 10. The CDR3 consists of 14 residues. The germline gives CDR1 LNHDA, CDR2 SQIVND (reference sequence). CDR3 bases: TGTGCCACCACAGAGAGACAGGGAAATTCACCCCTCCACTTT. Translation: CATTERQGNSPLHF. The full variable domain, completed using reference TRBV19 and TRBJ1-6, is DGGITQSPKYLFRKEGQNVTLSCEQNLNHDAMYWYRQDPGQGLRLIYYSQIVNDFQKGDIAEGYSVSREKKESFPLTVTSAQKNPTAFYLCATTERQGNSPLHFGNGTRLTVT.

The rearrangement uses TRBV3-1 (or the pseudogene TRBV3-2) and TRBJ1-1; 8 bases match TRBD1. Germline V gene sequence: CDR1 LGHDT, CDR2 YNNKEL (reference sequence). CDR3 length: 16 amino acids. V shed 3 bases and J 0 bases; nucleotides not matched to a gene: 6. CDR3 in DNA: TGTGCCAGCAGCCATACAGGGGGTAGAGTGAACACTGAAGCTTTCTTT. Translation: CASSHTGGRVNTEAFF.

The chain is built from TRBV5-1 and TRBJ1-1, with D perhaps matching TRBD1 (6 bases). This CDR3 has 14 amino acids. Between the trimmed V and J ends, which lost 4 bases and 5 bases, there was a span of 15 bases. Germline CDR1 reads SGHRS; CDR2 reads YFSETQ. CDR3 coding DNA: TGCGCCAGCAGCCGGGGGGGCCTGACGACTGAAGCTTTCTTT. It specifies CASSRGGLTTEAFF.

The V gene is TRBV11-3, the J gene TRBJ2-7; TRBD1 agrees at 7 bases. The ends lost 5 bases at V and 5 bases at J; junction bases unmatched: 18. Germline V gene lookup returns CDR1 SGHNT and CDR2 YENEEA. The length of the CDR3 is 17 residues. The CDR3 coding sequence is TGTGCCAGCAGCCCGACTCGAGCCCAGGCAGGGGGTAACGAGCAGTACTTC. Translating it yields CASSPTRAQAGGNEQYF. The full variable domain, in which reference TRBV11-3 and TRBJ2-7 provide the parts outside the CDR3, is EAGVVQSPRYKIIEKKQPVAFWCNPISGHNTLYWYLQNLGQGPELLIRYENEEAVDDSQLPKDRFSAERLKGVDSTLKIQPAELGDSAVYLCASSPTRAQAGGNEQYFGPGTRLTVT.

The chain couples TRBV6-6 to TRBJ1-3, with D hard to call. The CDR3 runs to 14 residues. V shed 6 bases and J shed 4 bases, with 13 bases lying between them. CDR1 and CDR2 (germline): MNHNY, SVGAGI (reference sequence). CDR3 amino acids: CASRGSAEGNTIYF. The CDR3 DNA reads as TGTGCCAGCAGGGGTTCGGCGGAAGGAAACACCATATATTTT.

This clone was recorded a few times. The V call is TRBV10-1, the J call TRBJ1-3; maybe TRBD1 (5 bases). Per germline, CDR1 WNHNN and CDR2 SYGVQD (reference sequence). The length of the CDR3 is 17 residues. The V end was cut by 0 bases, the J end by 3 bases, with 15 bases between. The CDR3, as DNA: TGCGCCAGCAGTGAGTCGCGGCCAGGGCGAAGTGGAAACACCATATATTTT. As protein: CASSESRPGRSGNTIYF.

V gene TRBV2 combines with J gene TRBJ1-2; D not certain. The CDR3 has 13 amino acids. CDR1 and CDR2 from the germline V gene are SNHLY and FYNNEI. Trimming pared 4 bases from V and 0 bases from J, leaving 6 bases between. The CDR3 DNA sequence: TGTGCCAGCAGTGCGGGTGCTAACTATGGCTACACCTTC. Its protein is CASSAGANYGYTF.

This chain joins TRBV7-8 and TRBJ1-2; D remains unclear. V was cut by 5 bases and J by 8 bases, with 18 bases left in between. Germline V gives CDR1 SGHVS, CDR2 FQNEAQ. This CDR3 is built from 14 residues. CDR3: CASSERTGTRGYTF. CDR3 nucleotide sequence: TGTGCCAGCAGCGAACGGACGGGAACTCGGGGCTACACCTTC.

The chain joins TRBV9 to TRBJ2-3, with 12 bases matching TRBD2. Germline CDR1 SGDLS, CDR2 YYNGEE. The V gene end was trimmed by 4 bases and the J gene end by 3 bases; junction bases not matched to a gene: 3. This CDR3 is built from 15 residues. CDR3 in DNA: TGTGCCAGCAGCCTCGGACTAGCGGGGACAGATACGCAGTATTTT. This sequence encodes CASSLGLAGTDTQYF.

The rearrangement uses TRBV20-1 and TRBJ2-7; tentative D call: TRBD2 (5 bases). Germline V gives CDR1 DFQATT, CDR2 SNEGSKA (reference sequence). This CDR3 region has 11 residues. Between the trimmed V and J ends, which lost 3 bases and 3 bases, there was a span of 6 bases. The CDR3 bases are TGCAGTGCTAGGGAGGTCTACGAGCAGTACTTC. Amino acids: CSAREVYEQYF.

The chain joins TRBV30 to TRBJ2-1; 14 nucleotides match TRBD2. CDR3 size: 16 residues. The germline CDR1 and CDR2 sequences are GTSNPN and SVGIG (reference sequence). V lost 0 bases, J lost 7 bases, and 5 bases stayed unmatched. CDR3 in amino acids: CAWSVWTSGGTNEQFF. The CDR3 DNA reads TGTGCCTGGAGTGTGTGGACTAGCGGGGGGACGAATGAGCAGTTCTTC.

This clone was observed a handful of times. This chain links TRBV9 with TRBJ2-7; the match to TRBD1 covers 7 bases. Germline lookup yields CDR1 SGDLS and CDR2 YYNGEE. The CDR3 is 12 residues long. V was pared by 2 bases and J by 4 bases, with 0 bases of the junction left unmatched. Here the CDR3 reads CASSVRGYEQYF. CDR3 nucleotides: TGTGCCAGCAGCGTCAGGGGGTACGAGCAGTACTTC.

This clone was detected a few times. The chain combines TRBV10-1 with TRBJ2-7; 8 bases are a match to TRBD1. There are 13 residues in the CDR3. Trimming cost V 6 bases and J 4 bases; bases outside gene matches: 5. CDR1 is WNHNN and CDR2 is SYGVQD in the germline V gene (reference sequence). CDR3: CASRQGVGYEQYF. As DNA, the CDR3 is TGCGCCAGCAGACAGGGGGTCGGATACGAGCAGTACTTC.

This chain joins TRBV7-2 and TRBJ1-4; weak D call: TRBD1 (6 bases). Trimming removed 2 bases from V and 7 bases from J, with 17 bases in between. From germline, CDR1 is SGHTA and CDR2 FQGNSA. This CDR3 has 16 amino acids. The CDR3 region has the DNA TGTGCCAGCAGCTTATATCGCCGGGGGGCTCGTGAAAAACTGTTTTTT. Residues: CASSLYRRGAREKLFF.

The chain couples TRBV3-1 (or the pseudogene TRBV3-2) to TRBJ1-6; D unresolved. The V gene lost 1 base and the J gene lost 7 bases, with 26 bases spanning the gap. CDR3 length: 20 amino acids. Germline V CDR1 and CDR2: LGHDT, YNNKEL (reference sequence). DNA for the CDR3: TGTGCCAGCAGCCAAGTCCCGGCCGCGGGGTCTTCGGTTGGGAATTCACCCCTCCACTTT. The encoded protein is CASSQVPAAGSSVGNSPLHF.

This chain joins TRBV2 and TRBJ2-1; a possible D gene is TRBD2 (6 bases). CDR3 length equals 16 residues. V was cut by 2 bases and J by 0 bases, with 11 bases left in between. Germline loops: CDR1 SNHLY, CDR2 FYNNEI. CDR3 region: CASSERVGGSYNEQFF. CDR3 nucleotides: TGTGCCAGCAGTGAACGAGTGGGGGGCTCCTACAATGAGCAGTTCTTC.

The sample holds a few counts of this clone. This rearrangement joins TRBV19 to TRBJ1-2; TRBD1 agrees at 10 bases. V shed 5 bases, J shed 8 bases, and the junction held 11 bases outside the gene matches. Germline V lookup: CDR1 LNHDA, CDR2 SQIVND (reference sequence). The CDR3 has 15 residues. CDR3 in DNA: TGTGCCAGTAGTTCCCAGACAGGGGGCCTATTAGGCTACACCTTC. Encoded protein: CASSSQTGGLLGYTF.

Here the CDR3 reads CASREVAEAFF. CDR3 coding DNA: TGTGCCAGCAGGGAGGTAGCTGAAGCTTTCTTT. The chain links TRBV6-6 to TRBJ1-1; D remains ambiguous. With 6 bases removed from V and 6 bases from J, the gap between germline ends came to 8 bases. Germline assignment: CDR1 MNHNY and CDR2 SVGAGI (reference sequence). The CDR3 runs 11 residues.

The chain uses TRBV30 and TRBJ1-2; no firm D call. The CDR3 covers 13 residues. From germline, CDR1 is GTSNPN and CDR2 SVGIG (reference sequence). Trimming removed 0 bases from V and 2 bases from J, with 7 bases in between. The CDR3 loop is CAWSVSLNYGYTF. CDR3 nucleotides: TGTGCCTGGAGTGTATCTCTGAACTATGGCTACACCTTC.

V is TRBV20-1 and J is TRBJ1-1; possibly TRBD1 for D (5 bases). V lost 3 bases and J 0 bases, leaving 11 bases between the germline ends. This CDR3 is built from 14 residues. The germline V gene encodes CDR1 DFQATT and CDR2 SNEGSKA (reference sequence). Here the CDR3 DNA reads TGCAGTGCTAGTATCTCGGGACTGAACACTGAAGCTTTCTTT. This encodes CSASISGLNTEAFF.

This rearrangement joins TRBV7-9 to TRBJ1-4, with unresolved D. V lost 5 bases and J lost 7, with 17 bases in between. The CDR3 is made up of 15 amino acids. CDR1 and CDR2 from the germline V gene are SEHNR and FQNEAQ (reference sequence). CDR3 nucleotides: TGTGCCAGCAGCCTTAACAGCGCCACAAGTGAAAAACTGTTTTTT. Protein product: CASSLNSATSEKLFF.

This clone was counted many times. The CDR3 sequence: CASSQGEGSGANVLTF. CDR3 nucleotide sequence: TGCGCCAGCAGCCAAGGGGAGGGGTCTGGGGCCAACGTCCTGACTTTC. The chain recombines TRBV4-1 with TRBJ2-6, with TRBD2 matching 7 bases. In germline, CDR1 is MGHRA, CDR2 YSYEKL. The CDR3 loop spans 16 amino acids. J gave up 1 base and V 1 base, and 1 base lay outside the gene matches.

The chain employs TRBV2 and TRBJ1-1; a weak D match, TRBD1 (6 bases). Germline CDR1 reads SNHLY; CDR2 reads FYNNEI. Trimming shortened V by 4 bases and J by 4 bases, and 13 bases separated the two germline ends. There are 14 residues in the CDR3. Here the CDR3 DNA reads TGTGCCAGCAGTGCGATAGGGGGTAGCACTGAAGCTTTCTTT. Its protein is CASSAIGGSTEAFF.

This clone was counted once. The chain couples TRBV7-9 to TRBJ2-3; TRBD2 agrees at 7 bases. The length of the CDR3 is 17 residues. V was clipped by 6 bases and J by 0 bases; unmatched bases: 12. CDR1 is SEHNR, CDR2 FQNEAQ, per germline (reference sequence). The CDR3 is CASSSYASGPSTDTQYF. CDR3 nucleotide sequence: TGTGCCAGCAGTTCCTACGCTAGCGGACCTAGCACAGATACGCAGTATTTT.